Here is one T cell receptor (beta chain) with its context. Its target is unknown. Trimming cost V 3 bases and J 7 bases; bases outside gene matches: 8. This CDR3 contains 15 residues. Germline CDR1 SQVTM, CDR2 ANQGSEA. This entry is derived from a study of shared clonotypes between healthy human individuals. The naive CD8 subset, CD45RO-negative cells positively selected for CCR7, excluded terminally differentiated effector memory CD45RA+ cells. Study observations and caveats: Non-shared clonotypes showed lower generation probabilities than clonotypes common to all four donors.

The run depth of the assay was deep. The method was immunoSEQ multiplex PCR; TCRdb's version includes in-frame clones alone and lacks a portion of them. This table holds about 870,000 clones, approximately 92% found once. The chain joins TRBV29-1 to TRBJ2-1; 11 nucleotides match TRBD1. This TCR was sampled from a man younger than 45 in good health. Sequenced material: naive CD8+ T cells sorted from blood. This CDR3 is CSVDQDRGRMNEQFF. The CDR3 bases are TGCAGCGTTGATCAGGACAGGGGGCGCATGAATGAGCAGTTCTTC.